The 6 T cell receptor beta chains given below trace back to one sample, sequenced in a study of CD8 T cells in ankylosing spondylitis. Points from the study as a whole: A TCR beta motif of roughly 8 highly homologous variants appeared characteristic of ankylosing spondylitis blood.

These receptors have no known antigen. Each CDR3 protein is one row after TCRdb ran MiXCR on the 5' RACE reads. Counted here are 500,000 or so distinct CDR3 sequences, roughly 5% occurring once; the ten biggest clones make up around 3.5%. Material: blood, either unsorted or a sorted T cell fraction (not recorded which). These receptors originate from a male donor with ankylosing spondylitis.

This clonotype has ten or more counts. The genes are TRBV7-2 and TRBJ2-7, with D unclear. V dropped 0 bases and J dropped 3 bases, with 6 bases sitting between them. Germline loops: CDR1 SGHTA, CDR2 FQGNSA. This CDR3 region has 13 residues. CDR3 in amino acids: CASSLATDYEQYF. DNA for the CDR3: TGTGCCAGCAGCTTAGCCACAGACTACGAGCAGTACTTC.

This clonotype was counted only a few times. The chain combines TRBV28 with TRBJ1-1; a possible D gene is TRBD1 (5 bases). CDR3 length: 15 residues. V gave up 3 bases and J gave up 4 bases, with 15 bases separating them. Germline V lookup: CDR1 MDHEN, CDR2 SYDVKM. CDR3 region: CASSFAGTSGTEAFF. The DNA for the CDR3 is TGTGCCAGCAGTTTTGCCGGGACTTCTGGCACTGAAGCTTTCTTT. The whole variable domain, filled in from reference TRBV28 and TRBJ1-1, reads DVKVTQSSRYLVKRTGEKVFLECVQDMDHENMFWYRQDPGLGLRLIYFSYDVKMKEKGDIPEGYSVSREKKERFSLILESASTNQTSMYLCASSFAGTSGTEAFFGQGTRLTVV.

Ten or more counts support this clonotype. The V and J genes are TRBV6-6 and TRBJ2-7, with a weak D call TRBD1 (6 bases). Germline V CDR1 and CDR2: MNHNY, SVGAGI (reference sequence). The CDR3 runs to 12 residues. The ends were cut back, 6 bases at V and 7 bases at J, with 13 bases in the middle. DNA for the CDR3: TGTGCCAGCAGAAGGGGACAATTTGAGCAGTACTTC. Its translation is CASRRGQFEQYF.

This clonotype was picked up many times. This chain links TRBV6-2 or TRBV6-3 with TRBJ1-5, with TRBD1 matching 9 bases. This CDR3 spans 14 amino acids. Germline V gene data show CDR1 as MNHEY and CDR2 as SVGEGT. With V trimmed by 6 bases and J by 9 bases, 9 bases remained unmatched. CDR3 in DNA: TGTGCCAGCAGCGTAACAGGGGGCGCTTGGCCCCAGCATTTT. This codes for CASSVTGGAWPQHF.

This clonotype appeared many times. The J gene is TRBJ1-2, the V gene TRBV7-9, with 8 bases lining up with TRBD1. Germline loops: CDR1 SEHNR, CDR2 FQNEAQ (reference sequence). The V and J ends lost 3 bases and 1 base, in that order; junction bases with no gene match: 10. This CDR3 contains 17 residues. The CDR3 loop reads CASSFRTGRSGNYGYTF. The CDR3 nucleotides read TGTGCCAGCAGCTTTCGGACAGGGAGGTCGGGTAACTATGGCTACACCTTC.

This clonotype was seen many times. This chain joins TRBV9 and TRBJ2-1; TRBD2 aligns across 8 bases. The CDR3 extends over 14 amino acids. Germline CDR1 reads SGDLS; CDR2 reads YYNGEE. The V and J ends lost 3 bases and 4 bases, in that order; junction bases with no gene match: 3. The CDR3 nucleotides are TGTGCCAGCAGCGCCAGCGGGGGTTACAATGAGCAGTTCTTC. Translated: CASSASGGYNEQFF. The variable domain in full, with the rest retrieved from reference TRBV9 and TRBJ2-1, is DSGVTQTPKHLITATGQRVTLRCSPRSGDLSVYWYQQSLDQGLQFLIQYYNGEERAKGNILERFSAQQFPDLHSELNLSSLELGDSALYFCASSASGGYNEQFFGPGTRLTVL.